This TCR beta chain appears in the sequencing data of a study of Graves' ophthalmopathy and Graves' hyperthyroidism. As the template, RNA transcripts were used to amplify TCR beta CDR3 regions. First-round RT-PCR relied on HTBI primers, and a second-round multiplex PCR came next. TCRdb re-derived calls from the multiplex PCR reads in MiXCR, one entry per CDR3 protein. This repertoire shows some 170,000 distinct CDR3 sequences, 30% to 45% found once; its top ten account for about 9.5%. CDR1 is MNHNS, CDR2 SASEGT, per germline. The CDR3 extends over 14 amino acids. V gave up 8 bases and J gave up 6 bases; unmatched junction bases: 10.

This TCR was sampled from a man aged 25-45 years with Graves' ophthalmopathy. Material: peripheral blood. The V gene is TRBV6-1, the J gene TRBJ2-5; TRBD1 matches at 9 bases. The CDR3 loop reads CASLPPGQGKTQYF. CDR3 DNA: TGTGCCAGCCTTCCTCCGGGACAGGGCAAGACCCAGTACTTC.